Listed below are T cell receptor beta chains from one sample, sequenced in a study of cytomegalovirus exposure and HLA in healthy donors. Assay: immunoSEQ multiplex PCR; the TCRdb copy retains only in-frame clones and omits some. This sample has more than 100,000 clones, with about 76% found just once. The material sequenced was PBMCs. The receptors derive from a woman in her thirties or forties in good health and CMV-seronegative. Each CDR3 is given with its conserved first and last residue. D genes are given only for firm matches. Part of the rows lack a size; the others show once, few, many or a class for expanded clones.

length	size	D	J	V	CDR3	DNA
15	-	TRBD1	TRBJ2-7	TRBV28	CASSSGTAHSYEQYF	TGTGCCAGCAGTTCCGGGACAGCCCACTCCTACGAGCAGTACTTC
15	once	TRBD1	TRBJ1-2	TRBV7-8	CASSRGQGMVGGYTF	TGTGCCAGCAGCCGCGGACAGGGAATGGTTGGGGGCTACACCTTC
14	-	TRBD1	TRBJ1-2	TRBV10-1	CASSGLGQGDGYTF	TGCGCCAGCAGTGGACTGGGACAGGGGGATGGCTACACCTTC
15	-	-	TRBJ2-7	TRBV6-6	CASSYTLEGVYEQYF	TGTGCCAGCAGTTACACCCTTGAGGGGGTCTACGAGCAGTACTTC
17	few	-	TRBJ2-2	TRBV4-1	CASSRPSGGSDTGELFF	TGCGCCAGCAGCCGACCCTCGGGGGGCTCGGACACCGGGGAGCTGTTTTTT
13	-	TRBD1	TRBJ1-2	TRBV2	CASSEGTGGGYTF	TGTGCCAGCAGTGAAGGGACAGGTGGTGGCTACACCTTC
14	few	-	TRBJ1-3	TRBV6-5	CASTDGGTGNTIYF	TGTGCCAGCACCGACGGGGGTACCGGAAACACCATATATTTT
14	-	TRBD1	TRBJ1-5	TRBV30	CAWSPTGTNQPQHF	TGTGCCTGGAGTCCGACAGGGACGAATCAGCCCCAGCATTTT
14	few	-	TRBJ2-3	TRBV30	CAWDSGVSTDTQYF	TGTGCCTGGGACAGTGGGGTTAGCACAGATACGCAGTATTTT
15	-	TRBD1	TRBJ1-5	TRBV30	CAWSASTGGNQPQHF	TGTGCCTGGAGTGCCTCGACAGGGGGCAATCAGCCCCAGCATTTT
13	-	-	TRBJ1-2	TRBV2	CASRGGRDYGYTF	TGTGCCAGCAGGGGAGGAAGGGATTATGGCTACACCTTC
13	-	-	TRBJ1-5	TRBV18	CASSLKSNQPQHF	TGTGCCAGCTCACTAAAAAGCAATCAGCCCCAGCATTTT
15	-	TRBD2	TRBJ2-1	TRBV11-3	CASSPSGLGNNEQFF	TGTGCCAGCAGCCCTTCGGGACTAGGAAACAATGAGCAGTTCTTC
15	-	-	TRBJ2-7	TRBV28	CASSFAGKISYEQYF	TGTGCCAGCAGTTTCGCGGGAAAGATCTCCTACGAGCAGTACTTC
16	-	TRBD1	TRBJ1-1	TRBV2	CASSEDHRGGNTEAFF	TGTGCCAGCAGTGAAGATCACAGGGGCGGGAACACTGAAGCTTTCTTT
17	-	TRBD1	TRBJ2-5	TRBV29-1	CSVEGFYRGSSQETQYF	TGCAGCGTTGAAGGCTTCTACAGGGGATCATCACAAGAGACCCAGTACTTC
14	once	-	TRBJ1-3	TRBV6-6	CASSYQGTGNTIYF	TGTGCCAGCAGTTACCAGGGTACTGGAAACACCATATATTTT
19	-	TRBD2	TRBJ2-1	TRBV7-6	CASSLSMTSGGAPYNEQFF	TGTGCCAGCAGCTTATCGATGACTAGCGGGGGGGCACCCTACAATGAGCAGTTCTTC
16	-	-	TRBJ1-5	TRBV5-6	CASSFNQGTGNQPQHF	TGTGCCAGCAGCTTCAACCAGGGAACGGGCAATCAGCCCCAGCATTTT
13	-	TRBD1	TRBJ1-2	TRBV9	CASSADRGRGYTF	TGTGCCAGCAGCGCCGACAGGGGGCGAGGCTACACCTTC
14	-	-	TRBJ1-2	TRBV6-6	CASTLQGQIYGYTF	TGTGCCAGCACCCTACAGGGCCAGATCTATGGCTACACCTTC
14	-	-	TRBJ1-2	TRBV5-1	CASSPFGENYGYTF	TGCGCCAGCAGCCCCTTCGGAGAGAACTATGGCTACACCTTC
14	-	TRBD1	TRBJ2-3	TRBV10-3	CAIRDSFSTDTQYF	TGTGCCATCCGGGACAGTTTCAGCACAGATACGCAGTATTTT
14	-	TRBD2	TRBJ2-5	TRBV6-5	CASSNGGGRETQYF	TGTGCCAGCAGCAACGGCGGGGGAAGGGAGACCCAGTACTTC